This T cell receptor (beta chain) was sequenced during a study of CD8+ T cells in alopecia areata. Sample treatment: oral pan-JAK inhibitor, 5-10 mg twice daily. Cell sorting on a FACSAria was used to separate CD4+ and CD8+ T cells from the PBMCs. The length of the CDR3 is 13 residues. Trimming stripped 5 bases from V and 6 bases from J, with 10 bases between. The germline CDR1 and CDR2 sequences are SGHTA and FQGNSA. Extraction of RNA preceded its reverse transcription into cDNA, which served as the sequencing template. Data came from immunoSEQ multiplex PCR; TCRdb stores just in-frame clones and leaves some out. There are around 190,000 clones in the sample; around 60% occur only once, and approximately 0.7% lies in the top ten.

This material consisted of CD4+ T cells sorted from blood, taken at week 4, from a patient treated with tofacitinib. The chain uses TRBV7-2 and TRBJ2-2, with D possibly matching TRBD2 (6 bases). This sequence was found in a human donor with alopecia areata. The DNA for the CDR3 is TGTGCCAGCAGCCCGCGGAGGGCCGGGGAGCTGTTTTTT. Translation gives CASSPRRAGELFF.